This T cell receptor beta chain was documented in a study of T cell changes during pregnancy in multiple sclerosis. Some clones are missing from TCRdb's copy, which holds only in-frame ones; the method was immunoSEQ multiplex PCR. The table includes 25,000 to 35,000 clones, roughly 87% detected once. This CDR3 spans 14 amino acids. The germline gives CDR1 SGHAT, CDR2 FQNNGV. The germline V and J ends were trimmed by 8 bases and 4 bases, with 15 bases remaining between them. Source: CD8+ T cells from peripheral blood mononuclear cells, taken in the second trimester of pregnancy. The chain uses TRBV11-2 and TRBJ2-1; D possibly corresponds to TRBD2 (6 bases). The TCR was taken from a female donor with multiple sclerosis, enrolled in a pregnancy study. In nucleotides, the CDR3 is TGTGCCAGCGCGGGGACCGGTGGATACAATGAGCAGTTCTTC. Translation: CASAGTGGYNEQFF. Together with reference TRBV11-2 and TRBJ2-1, the CDR3 gives the full variable domain: EAGVAQSPRYKIIEKRQSVAFWCNPISGHATLYWYQQILGQGPKLLIQFQNNGVVDDSQLPKDRFSAERLKGVDSTLKIQPAKLEDSAVYLCASAGTGGYNEQFFGPGTRLTVL.